This T cell receptor (beta chain) was sequenced for a study of a mutant IDH1 vaccine in newly diagnosed glioma. Concerning this clone itself: Antigen specificity is unknown.

The CDR3 has 14 residues. Deletions cut 3 bases from V and 4 bases from J, with 10 bases between. CDR1 MNHNS and CDR2 SASEGT come from the germline V gene. Sequencing was performed with immunoSEQ multiplex PCR; in TCRdb, only in-frame clones are kept and a portion is missing. Among around 42,000 clones, 70% to 90% were seen once, and the ten largest hold approximately 1.5%. The time point denotes: week 5, during vaccination. Alongside topical imiquimod, each dose of vaccine comprised 300 ug of mutant IDH1 20-mer peptide. This sequence joins TRBV6-1 and TRBJ1-3; D unresolved. The source of this sequence is a man aged 40-49 years with glioma. The sequenced sample was PBMCs, obtained from a glioma patient whose treatment included an IDH1 peptide vaccine. The CDR3 is CASSEAGKGNTIYF. The CDR3 region has the DNA TGTGCCAGCAGTGAGGCGGGGAAGGGAAACACCATATATTTT.